The clone carrying this T cell receptor beta chain was picked up many times. V gave up 3 bases and J gave up 0 bases, with 9 bases separating them. The CDR3 has 14 amino acids. Per the germline V gene, CDR1 is DFQATT and CDR2 is SNEGSKA (reference sequence). The sample belongs to a study of blood T cells in healthy people across ages. Background on the study: About one barcoded beta molecule per two T cells was the capture yield of template switching.

Each sample yielded at least 6 million isolated PBMCs. For the second PCR, which ran for about 6 to 12 cycles, a sample-barcoded 5' primer and a J-beta primer mix were used. Each CDR3 protein gets one entry after TCRdb re-called the 5' RACE reads with MiXCR. The repertoire holds roughly 1,700,000 distinct CDR3 sequences, with roughly 30% as singletons. Sequencing was carried out using blood. The source of this sequence is a woman in her twenties or thirties in good health. This chain joins TRBV20-1 and TRBJ2-4; D gene unclear. Here the CDR3 reads CSASNTLAKNIQYF. In DNA, the CDR3 is TGCAGTGCTAGCAATACCTTAGCCAAAAACATTCAGTACTTC.